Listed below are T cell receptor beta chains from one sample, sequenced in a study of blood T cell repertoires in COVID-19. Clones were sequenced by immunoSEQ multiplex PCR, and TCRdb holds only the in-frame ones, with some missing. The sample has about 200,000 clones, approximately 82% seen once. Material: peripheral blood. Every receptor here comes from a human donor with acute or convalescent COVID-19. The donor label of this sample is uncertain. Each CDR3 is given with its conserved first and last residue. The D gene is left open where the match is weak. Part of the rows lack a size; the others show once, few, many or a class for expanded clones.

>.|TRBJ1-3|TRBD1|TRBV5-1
TGCGCCAGCAGCTTGACAGGGGGCGTCGTTGGAAACACCATATATTTT
CASSLTGGVVGNTIYF
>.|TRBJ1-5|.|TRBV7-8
TGTGCCAGCAGTCGAGGGGGGGATCAGCCCCAGCATTTT
CASSRGGDQPQHF
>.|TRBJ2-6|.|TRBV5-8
TGTGCCTCCCAGGGGTCTCCACGATCCTCTGGGGCCAACGTCCTGACTTTC
CASQGSPRSSGANVLTF
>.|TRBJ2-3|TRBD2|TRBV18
TGTGCCAGTTCACCAGGGGCTAGCGGGATCACAGATACGCAGTATTTT
CASSPGASGITDTQYF
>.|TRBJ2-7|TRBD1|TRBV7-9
TGTGCCAGCAGCCTTACAGGGGTGGCCCGCTACGAGCAGTACTTC
CASSLTGVARYEQYF
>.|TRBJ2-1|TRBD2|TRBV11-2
TGTGCCAGCAGCTTCGTCCGGGGAGGGAGCAGTTGGTTCTTC
CASSFVRGGSSWFF
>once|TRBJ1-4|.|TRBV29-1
TGCAGCGTTGAAGACGGTTTAAATGAAAAACTGTTTTTT
CSVEDGLNEKLFF
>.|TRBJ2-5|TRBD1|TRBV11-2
TGTGCCAGCAGCTTTACTGGACAGGGGGAGACCCAGTACTTC
CASSFTGQGETQYF
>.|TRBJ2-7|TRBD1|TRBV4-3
TGCGCCAGCAGCCGGGATAGGGGGACAGGGGCCAACGAGCAGTACTTC
CASSRDRGTGANEQYF
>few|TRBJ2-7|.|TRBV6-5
TGTGCCAGCAGCTACAGGGGGGGACCCTACGAGCAGTACTTC
CASSYRGGPYEQYF
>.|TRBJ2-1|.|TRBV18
TGTGCCAGCTCACCGTTGACATTAACGTACAATGAGCAGTTCTTC
CASSPLTLTYNEQFF
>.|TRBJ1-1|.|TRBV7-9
TGTGCCAGCAGCTTAGAGGGACTCAAGAACACTGAAGCTTTCTTT
CASSLEGLKNTEAFF
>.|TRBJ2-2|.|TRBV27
TGTGCCAGCAGTTTATCGAGGACTTCTCACACCGGGGAGCTGTTTTTT
CASSLSRTSHTGELFF
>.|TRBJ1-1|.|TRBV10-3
TGTGCCACCCGGGACTCCACGGCGGGCACTGAAGCTTTCTTT
CATRDSTAGTEAFF
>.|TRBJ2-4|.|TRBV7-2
TGTGCCAGCAGCTTAAACCCGGGAAACAAAAACATTCAGTACTTC
CASSLNPGNKNIQYF
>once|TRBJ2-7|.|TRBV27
TGTGCCAGCAGTGGGGGCGGTGGGGTAGGGTCCTACGAGCAGTACTTC
CASSGGGGVGSYEQYF
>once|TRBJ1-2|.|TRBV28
TGTGCCAGCAGTTTGGGTGGGGGGGGCGTAGACTATGGCTACACCTTC
CASSLGGGGVDYGYTF
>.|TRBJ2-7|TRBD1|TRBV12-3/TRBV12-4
TGTGCCAGTACCGGGACAGAGCTTTACGAGCAGTACTTC
CASTGTELYEQYF
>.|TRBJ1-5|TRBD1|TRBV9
TGTGCCAGCAGCGCCGGGACAGGGGGCCAGCCCCAGCATTTT
CASSAGTGGQPQHF
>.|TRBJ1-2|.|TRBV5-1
TGCGCCAGCAGCTTCGGAGGGGTTGGAGGCTACACCTTC
CASSFGGVGGYTF
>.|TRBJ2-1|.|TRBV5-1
TGCGCCAGCAGCGAGGGTATAAGGAGCTCCTACAATGAGCAGTTCTTC
CASSEGIRSSYNEQFF
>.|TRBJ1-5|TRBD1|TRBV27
TGTGCCAGCAGTTTAAGACAGGGGAGCAATCAGCCCCAGCATTTT
CASSLRQGSNQPQHF
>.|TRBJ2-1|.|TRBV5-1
TGCGCCAGCAGCTTGGGGGTAGCTACCCGCAATGAGCAGTTCTTC
CASSLGVATRNEQFF
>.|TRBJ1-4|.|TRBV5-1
TGCGCCAGCAGCTTGGCGGGGGGCAATGAAAAACTGTTTTTT
CASSLAGGNEKLFF
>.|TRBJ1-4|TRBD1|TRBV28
TGTGCCTCCACCACAGGGGGGCTGGGCGAAAAACTGTTTTTT
CASTTGGLGEKLFF
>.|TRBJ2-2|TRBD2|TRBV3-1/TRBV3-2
TGTGCCAGCAGCCAAGTTCCTAGCGGGAGTACCGGGGAGCTGTTTTTT
CASSQVPSGSTGELFF